This T cell receptor (beta chain) was recorded in a study of type 1 and type 2 diabetes patients. The PCR template was genomic DNA. Multiplex PCR with 30 forward and 13 reverse primers amplified the TCR beta CDR3. TCRdb called the multiplex PCR reads again in MiXCR, with one record for every CDR3 protein. The sample has a few hundred thousand distinct CDR3 sequences; roughly 50% are singletons. A remark on this clonotype: Its antigen is undetermined.

The junction had 8 bases not matched to a gene; V was cut back by 0 bases and J by 2 bases. Germline lookup yields CDR1 DFQATT and CDR2 SNEGSKA (reference sequence). This CDR3 contains 16 residues. Anyone with other autoimmune disease or infection in the prior four weeks was excluded. Study-level findings and limits: Type 2 diabetes patients had few highly-expanded CD4+ clones, median one.

V and J are TRBV20-1 and TRBJ2-5; TRBD1 matches at 8 bases. The receptor was isolated from a man younger than 30 with type 2 diabetes. Material: peripheral blood mononuclear cells (PBMCs). The CDR3 region has the DNA TGCAGTGCTAGAGATCGGTATCAGGGGGCTCAAGAGACCCAGTACTTC. Translation: CSARDRYQGAQETQYF.